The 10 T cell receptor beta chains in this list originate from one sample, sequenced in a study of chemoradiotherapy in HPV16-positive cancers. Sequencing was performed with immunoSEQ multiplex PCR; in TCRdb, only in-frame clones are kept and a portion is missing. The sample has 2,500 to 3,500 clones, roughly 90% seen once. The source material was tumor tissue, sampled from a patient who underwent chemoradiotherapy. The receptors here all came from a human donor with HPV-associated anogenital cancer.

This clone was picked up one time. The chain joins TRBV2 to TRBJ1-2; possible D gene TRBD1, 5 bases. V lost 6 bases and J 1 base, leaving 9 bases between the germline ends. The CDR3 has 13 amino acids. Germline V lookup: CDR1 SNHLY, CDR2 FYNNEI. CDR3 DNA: TGTGCCAGCAGGGCACAGGATAACTATGGCTACACCTTC. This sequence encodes CASRAQDNYGYTF.

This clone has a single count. CDR3 nucleotide sequence: TGTGCCAGCAGCCTCCTAGCGGGAGAGGTGAACGAGCAGTACTTC. It is translated as CASSLLAGEVNEQYF. The gene calls are TRBV7-8 and TRBJ2-7; 10 positions agree with TRBD2. The germline V gene encodes CDR1 SGHVS and CDR2 FQNEAQ. The V gene end was trimmed by 5 bases and the J gene end by 5 bases; junction bases not matched to a gene: 9. The CDR3 is made up of 15 amino acids.

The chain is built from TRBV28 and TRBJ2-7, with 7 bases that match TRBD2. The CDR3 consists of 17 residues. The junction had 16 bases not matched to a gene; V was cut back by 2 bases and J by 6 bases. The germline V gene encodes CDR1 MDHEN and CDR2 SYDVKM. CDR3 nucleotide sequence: TGTGCCAGCAGTTTAGGGGAAGCTGCGGGAGAGAGGGGCGAGCAGTACTTC. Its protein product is CASSLGEAAGERGEQYF.

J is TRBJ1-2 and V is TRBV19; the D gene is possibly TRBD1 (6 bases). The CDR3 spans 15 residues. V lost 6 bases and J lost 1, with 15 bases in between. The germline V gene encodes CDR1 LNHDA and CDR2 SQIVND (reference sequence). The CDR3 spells CASRNTGTNNYGYTF. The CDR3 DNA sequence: TGTGCCAGTAGGAACACAGGGACGAATAACTATGGCTACACCTTC.

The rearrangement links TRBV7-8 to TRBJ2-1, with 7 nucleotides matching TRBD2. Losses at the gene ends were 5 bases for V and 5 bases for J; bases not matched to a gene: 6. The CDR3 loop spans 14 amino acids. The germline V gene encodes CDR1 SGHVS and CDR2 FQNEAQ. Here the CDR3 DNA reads TGTGCCAGCAGCCGAGGGAGGGCAGACAATGAGCAGTTCTTC. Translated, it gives CASSRGRADNEQFF.

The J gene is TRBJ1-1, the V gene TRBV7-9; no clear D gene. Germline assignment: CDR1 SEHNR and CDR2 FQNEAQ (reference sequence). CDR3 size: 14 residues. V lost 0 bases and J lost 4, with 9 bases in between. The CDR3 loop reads CASSLAGRFTEAFF. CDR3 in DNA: TGTGCCAGCAGCTTAGCGGGGAGGTTCACTGAAGCTTTCTTT.

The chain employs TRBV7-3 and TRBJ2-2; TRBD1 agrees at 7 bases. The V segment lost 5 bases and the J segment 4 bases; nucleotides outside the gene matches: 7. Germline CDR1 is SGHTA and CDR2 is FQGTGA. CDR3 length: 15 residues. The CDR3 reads CASSPERGRTGELFF. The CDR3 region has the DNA TGTGCCAGCAGCCCGGAGAGGGGGCGCACCGGGGAGCTGTTTTTT.

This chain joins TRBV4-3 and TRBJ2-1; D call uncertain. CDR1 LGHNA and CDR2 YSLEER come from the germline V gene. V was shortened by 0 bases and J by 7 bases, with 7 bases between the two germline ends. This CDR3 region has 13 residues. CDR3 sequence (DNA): TGCGCCAGCAGCCAAGATCGGCCTAATGAGCAGTTCTTC. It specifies CASSQDRPNEQFF.

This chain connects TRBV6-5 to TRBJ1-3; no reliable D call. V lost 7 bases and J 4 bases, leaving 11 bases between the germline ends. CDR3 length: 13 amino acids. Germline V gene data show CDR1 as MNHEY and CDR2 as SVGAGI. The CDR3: CASIERRGNTIYF. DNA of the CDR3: TGTGCCAGCATCGAACGACGGGGAAACACCATATATTTT.

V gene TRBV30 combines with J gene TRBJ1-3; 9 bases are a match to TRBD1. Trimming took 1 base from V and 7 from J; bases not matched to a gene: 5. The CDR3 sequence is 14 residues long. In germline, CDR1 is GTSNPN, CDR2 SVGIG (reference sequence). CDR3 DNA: TGTGCCTGGAGTGACGGACAGGGGAGGAACACCATATATTTT. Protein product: CAWSDGQGRNTIYF.